These 11 T cell receptor beta chains came from one sample sequenced in a study of blood T cell repertoires in COVID-19. The method was immunoSEQ multiplex PCR; TCRdb's version includes in-frame clones alone and lacks a portion of them. There are roughly 80,000 clones in the sample; approximately 88% occur only once, and more than 5.5% lies in the top ten. Sequencing input: peripheral blood. Receptors were obtained from a woman aged 80 or over with acute or convalescent COVID-19.

This sequence joins TRBV7-6 and TRBJ2-1, with D perhaps TRBD1 (6 bases). Germline V CDR1 and CDR2: SGHVS, FNYEAQ. The CDR3 spans 15 residues. Trimming removed 5 bases at V and 0 bases at J, with 11 bases between. CDR3 bases: TGTGCCAGCAGCACTACAGGGAGCTCCTACAATGAGCAGTTCTTC. This encodes CASSTTGSSYNEQFF.

Remarks on this clone: Mismatch with germline at one junction end may stem from a read error. The chain uses TRBV3-1 (or the pseudogene TRBV3-2) and TRBJ1-2; possible D gene TRBD1, 6 bases. CDR3 size: 10 residues. Germline assignment: CDR1 LGHDT and CDR2 YNNKEL (reference sequence). CDR3 DNA: TGTGCCAGCAGCCAAGCGGGACATAGCTTC. This codes for CASSQAGHSF.

This clone was detected only once. The chain combines TRBV7-2 with TRBJ1-2; 7 nucleotides align to TRBD1. The J segment lost 5 bases and the V segment lost 6 bases, leaving 12 bases of the junction unmatched. CDR1 is SGHTA and CDR2 is FQGNSA in the germline V gene. The CDR3 sequence is 15 residues long. The CDR3 here is CASSLQGQLVYGYTF. Written as DNA, the CDR3 is TGTGCCAGCAGTCTACAGGGACAGTTAGTTTATGGCTACACCTTC.

A few counts support this clone. This chain joins TRBV14 and TRBJ2-3; D possibly corresponds to TRBD2 (7 bases). The germline gives CDR1 SGHDN, CDR2 FVKESK. The CDR3 runs to 16 residues. Trimming removed 4 bases from V and 2 bases from J, with 16 bases in between. This CDR3 reads CASSRLGRGPTDTQYF. Here the CDR3 DNA reads TGTGCCAGCAGCCGCTTGGGGCGGGGGCCCACAGATACGCAGTATTTT.

The chain uses TRBV2 and TRBJ1-2; TRBD1 is a possible D gene (5 bases). V gave up 2 bases and J gave up 0 bases, with 13 bases separating them. CDR1 and CDR2 from the germline V gene are SNHLY and FYNNEI. This CDR3 spans 16 amino acids. Here the CDR3 DNA reads TGTGCCAGCAGTGAACCCGTTTCAGGGACTAACTATGGCTACACCTTC. This sequence encodes CASSEPVSGTNYGYTF.

This CDR3 is CASSYGLAGSYEQYF. The CDR3 bases are TGTGCCAGCAGTTACGGACTAGCGGGGTCCTACGAGCAGTACTTC. The V call is TRBV6-5, the J call TRBJ2-7; 12 nucleotides agree with TRBD2. The CDR3 is made up of 15 amino acids. The J segment lost 1 base and the V segment lost 2 bases, leaving 0 bases of the junction unmatched. From germline, CDR1 is MNHEY and CDR2 SVGAGI.

The CDR3 DNA reads TGTGCCAGCAGCACACGACTAGCGGGCGTCTCCTACGAGCAGTACTTC. Amino acids: CASSTRLAGVSYEQYF. This sequence joins TRBV5-6 and TRBJ2-7, with TRBD2 matching over 10 bases. Germline values: CDR1 SGHDT, CDR2 YYEEEE. The CDR3 covers 16 residues. Germline trimming cut 4 bases from V and 0 bases from J; bases unmatched to any gene: 7.

V usage is TRBV19 and J usage is TRBJ1-1; tentatively, D is TRBD1 (5 bases). V lost 5 bases and J lost 9, with 13 bases in between. CDR3 length: 12 residues. Per the germline V gene, CDR1 is LNHDA and CDR2 is SQIVND (reference sequence). The CDR3 here is CASSPWDSQAFF. The CDR3 nucleotides read TGTGCCAGTAGTCCGTGGGACTCTCAAGCTTTCTTT.

The chain carries TRBV5-1 and TRBJ2-3, with TRBD1 matching 7 bases. The CDR3 contains 16 residues. Germline CDR1 is SGHRS and CDR2 is YFSETQ. V lost 3 bases and J lost 1; bases outside the gene matches: 8. As DNA, the CDR3 is TGCGCCAGCAGCTCCTTCGACAGGGCGGGCACAGATACGCAGTATTTT. This sequence encodes CASSSFDRAGTDTQYF.

The rearrangement links TRBV18 to TRBJ2-7; 8 bases agree with TRBD1. Germline values: CDR1 KGHSH, CDR2 LQKENI. Trimming cost V 3 bases and J 1 base; bases outside gene matches: 5. This CDR3 has 15 amino acids. CDR3 residues: CASSPGTGASYEQYF. CDR3 nucleotide sequence: TGTGCCAGCTCACCGGGGACAGGAGCATCCTACGAGCAGTACTTC.

The chain uses TRBV6-1 and TRBJ1-4; 8 positions match TRBD1. Germline lookup yields CDR1 MNHNS and CDR2 SASEGT. There are 18 residues in the CDR3. The ends lost 0 bases at V and 2 bases at J; junction bases unmatched: 8. The CDR3 bases are TGTGCCAGCAGTGAAGCGGGGACAGGCCCTGGGACTAATGAAAAACTGTTTTTT. Translated: CASSEAGTGPGTNEKLFF.